This T cell receptor (beta chain) was found in a study of T cells after yellow fever vaccination. Study context: SMART-Seq v4 Ultra Low Input prepared the low-cell-number fractions. Overall study results and limits: Reappearance after the booster was observed for most primary-vaccination clones (around 95% CD4, less than 90% CD8).

This clonotype came up a few times. Its target is unknown. The CDR3 length is 17 residues. Per the germline V gene, CDR1 is LNHDA and CDR2 is SQIVND (reference sequence). Germline trimming cut 3 bases from V and 5 bases from J; bases unmatched to any gene: 8. TCRdb called the 5' RACE reads again in MiXCR, with one record for every CDR3 protein. The sample has about 630,000 distinct CDR3 sequences; 9% to 15% are singletons. The receptor's source is a man aged 30 to 45 who received the YFV17D yellow fever vaccine. The sample consisted of PBMCs, taken on the day of the yellow fever booster vaccination. V usage is TRBV19 and J usage is TRBJ2-7; 15 nucleotides align to TRBD2. The CDR3 loop reads CASSIGLAGGPRNEQYF. The CDR3 bases are TGTGCCAGTAGTATTGGACTAGCGGGAGGGCCCCGGAACGAGCAGTACTTC.